This T cell receptor beta chain was observed in a study of cytomegalovirus exposure and HLA in healthy donors. The CDR3 covers 17 residues. Germline CDR1 and CDR2: LNHDA and SQIVND (reference sequence). Trimming took off 3 bases at V and 0 bases at J, with 12 bases between the two ends. Points from the study as a whole: HLA allele associations emerged for under 20,000 TCR beta sequences in a later analysis, at 0.05 false discovery rate. Previously analyzed data showed that most TCR beta V segments were productive at a frequency of about 90% or about 30%. Judged likely to be a sequencing artifact was a cluster of highly shared sequence variants. The listing of roughly 160 TCR beta chains classed them as cytomegalovirus-associated.

The study ran its PCR with 60 Vbeta and 13 Jbeta primers. Generated by immunoSEQ multiplex PCR, the TCRdb table keeps only in-frame clones and is missing some. The table has roughly 130,000 clones, 74% seen once. This clone came up once. Its matching antigen is unknown. The receptor's source is a woman aged 45 to 65 in good health and CMV-seropositive. Sequencing was performed on PBMCs. The gene calls are TRBV19 and TRBJ2-6, with TRBD2 as a possible D gene (5 bases). The CDR3 DNA is TGTGCCAGTAGTATCGGCGGGCTTCTCTCTGGGGCCAACGTCCTGACTTTC. This sequence encodes CASSIGGLLSGANVLTF.